The clone carrying this TCR beta chain has at least ten counts. Its target is not known. The CDR3 covers 16 residues. Germline V gene lookup returns CDR1 SGHRS and CDR2 YFSETQ. V dropped 3 bases and J dropped 3 bases, with 19 bases sitting between them. The source of the sample is a study of shared clonotypes between healthy human individuals. Findings of the study overall: Sharing of clonotypes among donors was expected to vary with sequencing depth. Sampling covered blood only; tissue repertoires likely differ.

Replicate PCRs run on unsorted PBMC used around 330 ng DNA, which was approximately 30,000 T cell genomes. Some clones are missing from TCRdb's copy, which holds only in-frame ones; the method was immunoSEQ multiplex PCR. The profile shows about 480,000 clones, 60% to 80% of them singletons. The receptor's source is a woman aged 35 to 49 in good health. Some clones in this sample may be carry-over from other donors' samples. The specimen sequenced was PBMCs. The chain couples TRBV5-1 to TRBJ2-7, with a tentative D call TRBD2 (7 bases). The CDR3 region has the DNA TGCGCCAGCAGCTGGGGGGGTAAACAGGGTCTCTACGAGCAGTACTTC. Translated: CASSWGGKQGLYEQYF.